This record concerns one TCR beta chain sequence. Measured with immunoSEQ multiplex PCR; TCRdb has only the in-frame clones, and not every one. This sample carries about 50,000 clones, roughly 90% of them seen once, and the ten largest clones take approximately 3%. The data derive from a study of blood T cell repertoires in COVID-19. Study at large: Sources were T cells, B-cell-depleted T cells, or PBMCs; the material itself was cDNA or gDNA.

The CDR3 loop spans 14 amino acids. Trimming stripped 6 bases from V and 9 bases from J, with 18 bases between. The J gene is TRBJ1-5, the V gene TRBV23-1; D is perhaps TRBD1 (5 bases). TRBV23-1 is an ORF, with its function uncertain. The source is a human donor in a cohort sampled during active COVID-19. Sequenced: peripheral blood. The DNA for the CDR3 is TGCGCCAGCAGCGGGACTAAAGGGGTGCGGCCCCAGCATTTT. Its translation is CASSGTKGVRPQHF.